Listed below are T cell receptor beta chains from one sample, sequenced in a study of CD8 T cells in ankylosing spondylitis. TCRdb re-called the 5' RACE reads through MiXCR, storing one row per CDR3 protein. The top ten clones hold approximately 0.51% of a sample with hundreds of thousands of distinct CDR3 sequences, approximately 12% of them seen once. Material: blood, either unsorted or a sorted T cell fraction (not recorded which). Every receptor here comes from a male donor with ankylosing spondylitis. Both conserved end residues are part of each CDR3.

V gene,J gene,CDR3 protein
TRBV28,TRBJ1-1,CASSHREGAFF
TRBV5-1,TRBJ1-6,CASSLAPGSSPLHF
TRBV20-1,TRBJ2-3,CSAPTRRGTDTQYF
TRBV20-1,TRBJ1-2,CTGGSYGYTF
TRBV27,TRBJ2-7,CASSPRTSGAPTYEQYF
TRBV7-6,TRBJ2-3,CASSPWVSDTQYF
TRBV7-2,TRBJ2-2,CASSRRQTNTGELFF
TRBV7-9,TRBJ1-2,CASSLDREDGYTF
TRBV24-1,TRBJ2-3,CATSETGTSGPTDTQYF
TRBV4-3,TRBJ2-1,CASSLSGTNYNEQFF
TRBV9,TRBJ2-3,CASSIAGPSTDTQYF
TRBV20-1,TRBJ2-7,CSAWGLAGGRNYEQYF
TRBV10-1,TRBJ1-1,CASSGAPRNTEAFF
TRBV7-2,TRBJ2-2,CASSPDTGELFF
TRBV6-1,TRBJ1-1,CASSEEGTGVAEAFF
TRBV15,TRBJ2-3,CATSRRTSVSDTQYF
TRBV20-1,TRBJ1-2,CRGFGTPYGYTF
TRBV21-1,TRBJ1-4,CASSKKDRDPTF
TRBV5-1,TRBJ2-7,CASSLEQGGLYEQYF
TRBV29-1,TRBJ2-7,CSVTGQPAYEQYF
TRBV27,TRBJ2-1,CASSPSQYNEQFF
TRBV25-1,TRBJ2-6,CASSGLSGRSLSGANVLTF
TRBV20-1,TRBJ2-3,CSARVRGDTQYF
TRBV7-2,TRBJ2-5,CASSFSSIGETQYF